This T cell receptor (beta chain) was recovered during a study of cytomegalovirus exposure and HLA in healthy donors. Study-wide points: Rarity marked most TCR sequences, yet some public TCRs occurred in many donors.

A multiplex PCR was run with 60 Vbeta primers and 13 Jbeta primers. Generated by immunoSEQ multiplex PCR, the TCRdb table keeps only in-frame clones and is missing some. The sample carries 120,000 or so clones, around 66% recorded once. A few counts support this clone. Its antigen is undetermined. V lost 3 bases to trimming and J lost 0 bases, with 9 bases between them. The CDR3 consists of 16 residues. The germline CDR1 and CDR2 sequences are MNHEY and SMNVEV (reference sequence). V is TRBV27 and J is TRBJ2-6; D is unclear. The receptor was isolated from a woman in her 40s in good health and CMV-seropositive. The sample comprised PBMCs. For the CDR3, the DNA is TGTGCCAGCAGTTTTGCAGGTAACTCTGGGGCCAACGTCCTGACTTTC. It specifies CASSFAGNSGANVLTF.